The 26 T cell receptor beta chains reported below all come from one sample, sequenced in a study of OX40 agonist ivuxolimab in advanced cancers. Assay: immunoSEQ multiplex PCR; the TCRdb copy retains only in-frame clones and omits some. The sample lists under 80,000 clones; 85% were seen once. The sequencing used CD4+ or CD8+ T cells sorted from blood, collected in a trial of the OX40 agonist ivuxolimab. The receptor set was obtained from an adult with an advanced solid tumor such as melanoma, head and neck, liver or kidney cancer.

This clone came up once. This chain links TRBV19 with TRBJ2-1, with TRBD1 as a possible D gene (6 bases). The CDR3 extends over 11 amino acids. V lost 5 bases and J lost 8, with 7 bases in between. CDR1 is LNHDA and CDR2 is SQIVND in the germline V gene (reference sequence). The CDR3 DNA reads TGTGCCAGTAGTCCAGGGGATGAGCAGTTCTTC. This gives the protein CASSPGDEQFF.

The V and J genes are TRBV5-1 and TRBJ2-5; 9 bases align to TRBD1. The CDR3 contains 16 residues. The V and J ends lost 0 bases and 1 base, in that order; junction bases with no gene match: 4. The germline V gene has CDR1 SGHRS and CDR2 YFSETQ. The CDR3 DNA reads as TGCGCCAGCAGCTTGGAGTACAGGGGGCCCCAAGAGACCCAGTACTTC. It encodes CASSLEYRGPQETQYF.

This clone was recorded a few times. At the DNA level, this CDR3 is encoded by other sequences in the same sample as well. The chain is built from TRBV5-1 and TRBJ2-1, with 9 bases matching TRBD2. Germline V lookup: CDR1 SGHRS, CDR2 YFSETQ. After removal of 1 base from V and 0 bases from J, the junction contained 2 bases not matched to a gene. The CDR3 sequence is 16 residues long. CDR3 sequence: CASSLLTSGSYNEQFF. DNA for the CDR3: TGCGCCAGCAGCTTGTTGACTAGCGGCTCCTACAATGAGCAGTTCTTC.

This chain joins TRBV10-1 and TRBJ2-1; TRBD2 agrees at 11 bases. J was trimmed by 5 bases and V by 1 base; bases with no gene match: 4. Per the germline V gene, CDR1 is WNHNN and CDR2 is SYGVQD (reference sequence). This CDR3 spans 16 amino acids. DNA for the CDR3: TGCGCCAGCAGTGAGTACCCGGGACTAGCGGACAATGAGCAGTTCTTC. Amino acids: CASSEYPGLADNEQFF.

The chain employs TRBV6-1 and TRBJ1-4; 7 bases are a match to TRBD1. The CDR3 consists of 13 residues. The V and J ends lost 10 bases and 2 bases, in that order; junction bases with no gene match: 4. CDR1 is MNHNS, CDR2 SASEGT, per germline. The CDR3 coding sequence is TGTGCCACCAGGGGACAGACTAATGAAAAACTGTTTTTT. It specifies CATRGQTNEKLFF.

The V call is TRBV2, the J call TRBJ2-2; D unclear. Trimming removed 3 bases from V and 4 bases from J, with 6 bases in between. CDR1 SNHLY and CDR2 FYNNEI come from the germline V gene. The CDR3 is 13 amino acids. The CDR3 DNA sequence: TGTGCCAGCAGTGATGAGTTCACCGGGGAGCTGTTTTTT. Translating gives CASSDEFTGELFF.

The chain's CDR3 is CAPQGGDGSYEQYF. In nucleotides, the CDR3 is TGTGCCCCGCAGGGAGGGGACGGCTCCTACGAGCAGTACTTC. The rearrangement links TRBV6-5 to TRBJ2-7; TRBD2 agrees at 7 bases. J was trimmed by 0 bases and V by 11 bases; bases with no gene match: 10. Germline assignment: CDR1 MNHEY and CDR2 SVGAGI. CDR3 length: 14 amino acids.

V is TRBV7-2 and J is TRBJ2-3; TRBD2 matches 8 bases. J gave up 1 base and V 5 bases, and 8 bases lay outside the gene matches. The length of the CDR3 is 16 residues. The germline V gene encodes CDR1 SGHTA and CDR2 FQGNSA. This CDR3 is CASSPRAGGRTDTQYF. As DNA, the CDR3 is TGTGCCAGCAGCCCCCGGGCGGGAGGTCGCACAGATACGCAGTATTTT.

The chain has TRBV30 and TRBJ1-6, with D unresolved. The germline V and J ends were trimmed by 4 bases and 10 bases, with 14 bases remaining between them. The germline V gene has CDR1 GTSNPN and CDR2 SVGIG (reference sequence). CDR3 length: 13 residues. CDR3 residues: CAWTLRSGSPLHF. CDR3 DNA sequence: TGTGCCTGGACCCTACGGTCCGGGTCACCCCTCCACTTT.

For the CDR3, the DNA is TGTGCCAGCTCACCAAGGGCAACGAACACCGGGGAGCTGTTTTTT. Translating it yields CASSPRATNTGELFF. This chain joins TRBV18 and TRBJ2-2, with unresolved D. The CDR3 has 15 residues. Trimming cost V 2 bases and J 0 bases, with 7 bases left between them. CDR1 is KGHSH and CDR2 is LQKENI in the germline V gene.

The genes are TRBV5-4 and TRBJ2-7; 9 nucleotides line up with TRBD1. CDR3 length equals 15 residues. Germline V CDR1 and CDR2: SGHNT, YYREEE (reference sequence). Trimming took 0 bases from V and 1 from J; bases not matched to a gene: 2. Here the CDR3 reads CASSLGQGESYEQYF. CDR3 in DNA: TGTGCCAGCAGCTTGGGACAGGGGGAGTCCTACGAGCAGTACTTC.

This clone came up a few times. V is TRBV10-3 and J is TRBJ1-2; maybe TRBD1 (5 bases). This CDR3 has 14 residues. V dropped 0 bases and J dropped 10 bases, with 15 bases sitting between them. The germline gives CDR1 ENHRY, CDR2 SYGVKD. The CDR3 protein is CAISESLDNFYYTF. The CDR3 DNA is TGTGCCATCAGTGAGTCTCTGGACAACTTTTACTACACCTTC.

This clone has only a few counts. V usage is TRBV25-1 and J usage is TRBJ1-2; D is undetermined. In germline, CDR1 is MGHDK, CDR2 SYGVNS. The CDR3 consists of 14 residues. V dropped 1 base and J dropped 8 bases, with 14 bases sitting between them. CDR3 region: CASSESYETWGYTF. CDR3 nucleotides: TGTGCCAGCAGTGAATCGTATGAGACCTGGGGCTACACCTTC.

This chain connects TRBV19 to TRBJ1-2; 7 bases fit TRBD1. The germline CDR1 and CDR2 sequences are LNHDA and SQIVND (reference sequence). With V trimmed by 5 bases and J by 8 bases, 8 bases remained unmatched. This CDR3 has 13 residues. The CDR3 DNA sequence: TGTGCCAGTAGTCCTACGGGACAGAGCGGCTACACCTTC. It yields the protein CASSPTGQSGYTF.

CDR3 amino acids: CASSSPPAASGSGADTQYF. The DNA for the CDR3 is TGTGCCAGCAGCTCACCACCGGCGGCTAGCGGGAGTGGGGCAGATACGCAGTATTTT. This chain uses TRBV11-2 with TRBJ2-3; 10 nucleotides match TRBD2. The CDR3 extends over 19 amino acids. CDR1 is SGHAT, CDR2 FQNNGV, per germline. Trimming took 4 bases from V and 4 from J; bases not matched to a gene: 17.

The rearrangement uses TRBV14 and TRBJ2-7; 8 bases match TRBD2. Looked up from germline, CDR1 is SGHDN and CDR2 is FVKESK. This CDR3 region has 15 residues. Trimming took 9 bases from V and 1 from J; bases not matched to a gene: 11. CDR3 coding DNA: TGTGCCAGGGTTAAAGCGGGAGAGGTATCCTACGAGCAGTACTTC. Protein: CARVKAGEVSYEQYF.

The chain has TRBV9 and TRBJ2-7; TRBD1 matches at 7 bases. The CDR3 length is 13 residues. Looked up from germline, CDR1 is SGDLS and CDR2 is YYNGEE. The junction had 6 bases not matched to a gene; V was cut back by 4 bases and J by 5 bases. Here the CDR3 reads CASSTGVGDEQYF. The CDR3 DNA reads TGTGCCAGCAGCACAGGGGTAGGGGACGAGCAGTACTTC.

The chain joins TRBV30 to TRBJ2-7; 7 bases map to TRBD1. The CDR3 is 12 residues long. V lost 7 bases to trimming and J lost 4 bases; unmatched junction nucleotides: 7. CDR1 is GTSNPN, CDR2 SVGIG, per germline (reference sequence). CDR3 sequence: CASRQGGYEQYF. CDR3 DNA sequence: TGTGCCTCTCGACAGGGTGGTTACGAGCAGTACTTC.

V is TRBV18 and J is TRBJ1-2; the match to TRBD1 covers 8 bases. The germline V gene encodes CDR1 KGHSH and CDR2 LQKENI. The ends lost 0 bases at V and 3 bases at J; junction bases unmatched: 3. CDR3 length: 15 residues. The CDR3 coding sequence is TGTGCCAGCTCACCACCGGGACAGGAATACTATGGCTACACCTTC. It specifies CASSPPGQEYYGYTF.

The chain couples TRBV27 to TRBJ2-1, with a weak D call TRBD2 (6 bases). The CDR3 is 15 amino acids. Germline V gene lookup returns CDR1 MNHEY and CDR2 SMNVEV (reference sequence). The V gene lost 6 bases and the J gene lost 3 bases, with 15 bases spanning the gap. The CDR3, as DNA: TGTGCCAGCAGGCTAAAGCCGGACTACTACAATGAGCAGTTCTTC. This sequence encodes CASRLKPDYYNEQFF.

The gene calls are TRBV18 and TRBJ2-1; D is possibly TRBD2 (6 bases). Germline values: CDR1 KGHSH, CDR2 LQKENI. Trimming left V 2 bases short and J 0 bases short, with 14 bases between. There are 17 residues in the CDR3. The CDR3: CASSPGQRASSYNEQFF. In DNA form, the CDR3 reads TGTGCCAGCTCACCAGGGCAGCGGGCTAGCTCCTACAATGAGCAGTTCTTC.

This clone was seen only a few times. The chain has TRBV5-1 and TRBJ1-2; D remains unclear. Trimming removed 4 bases at V and 5 bases at J, with 15 bases between. The CDR3 runs 14 residues. CDR1 SGHRS and CDR2 YFSETQ come from the germline V gene. The CDR3 here is CASSPPEQGYGYTF. The CDR3 DNA is TGCGCCAGCAGCCCCCCGGAGCAAGGATATGGCTACACCTTC.

This chain joins TRBV7-3 and TRBJ1-1, with 9 bases fitting TRBD1. The ends lost 5 bases at V and 10 bases at J; junction bases unmatched: 8. CDR3 length: 13 residues. In germline, CDR1 is SGHTA, CDR2 FQGTGA. The CDR3 region is CASSPGTGRGAFF. CDR3 DNA sequence: TGTGCCAGCAGCCCCGGGACAGGGCGGGGAGCTTTCTTT.

The chain carries TRBV4-1 and TRBJ2-4, with 11 positions matching TRBD2. The J segment lost 1 base and the V segment lost 1 base, leaving 6 bases of the junction unmatched. The CDR3 totals 18 residues. Looked up from germline, CDR1 is MGHRA and CDR2 is YSYEKL. The CDR3 bases are TGCGCCAGCAGCCAAGCTCTAGCGGGAGGCGGGGCCAAAAACATTCAGTACTTC. Translation gives CASSQALAGGGAKNIQYF.

The chain's CDR3 is CASINLGEQYF. CDR3 bases: TGTGCCAGCATCAATTTAGGCGAGCAGTACTTC. The rearrangement joins TRBV28 to TRBJ2-7; D remains ambiguous. The CDR3 sequence is 11 residues long. V was pared by 7 bases and J by 6 bases, with 10 bases between. In germline, CDR1 is MDHEN, CDR2 SYDVKM. The full variable domain, in which reference TRBV28 and TRBJ2-7 provide the parts outside the CDR3, is DVKVTQSSRYLVKRTGEKVFLECVQDMDHENMFWYRQDPGLGLRLIYFSYDVKMKEKGDIPEGYSVSREKKERFSLILESASTNQTSMYLCASINLGEQYFGPGTRLTVT.

The CDR3 DNA sequence: TGTGCCAGCAGCCCCCCTCGTAGTGGATCACCCCTCCACTTT. It yields the protein CASSPPRSGSPLHF. The rearrangement links TRBV4-2 to TRBJ1-6; D call uncertain. This CDR3 is built from 14 residues. The ends were cut back, 4 bases at V and 10 bases at J, with 14 bases in the middle. Germline values: CDR1 LGHNA, CDR2 YNFKEQ.